Listed below are T cell receptor beta chains from one sample, sequenced in a study of shared clonotypes between healthy human individuals. Assay: immunoSEQ multiplex PCR; the TCRdb copy retains only in-frame clones and omits some. This table holds 2 million to 2.5 million clones, around 92% found once. What was sequenced was naive CD4+ T cells from PBMCs. These receptor sequences come from a man aged 18 to 29 in good health. Some clones in this sample may be carry-over from other donors' samples. The CDR3 runs from the conserved cysteine through the conserved F or W. D genes are given only for firm matches. Expanded clones get a size class; other rows say once, few or many, or leave the size out.

v_gene: TRBV28; abundance: once; j_gene: TRBJ2-2; d_gene: TRBD1; CDR3nt: TGTGCCAGCAGTGACCGGGACAGGGATCGGGACGGGGAGCTGTTTTTT; CDR3aa: CASSDRDRDRDGELFF
v_gene: TRBV7-3; abundance: NA; j_gene: TRBJ1-1; d_gene: NA; CDR3nt: TGTGCCACGTCACCCTTCACCGGGGTCGGTACTGAAGCTTTCTTT; CDR3aa: CATSPFTGVGTEAFF
v_gene: TRBV19; abundance: NA; j_gene: TRBJ2-3; d_gene: NA; CDR3nt: TGTGCCAGTAGTCCCCGACAGGGCACAGATACGCAGTATTTT; CDR3aa: CASSPRQGTDTQYF
v_gene: TRBV5-4; abundance: NA; j_gene: TRBJ2-3; d_gene: TRBD2; CDR3nt: TGTGCCAGCAGCTTGTACACTAGCGGCACAGATACGCAGTATTTT; CDR3aa: CASSLYTSGTDTQYF
v_gene: TRBV25-1; abundance: once; j_gene: TRBJ2-7; d_gene: TRBD2; CDR3nt: TGTGCCAGCAGTGAACAACTAGCGGGAGGGCTTGGGAACGAGCAGTACTTC; CDR3aa: CASSEQLAGGLGNEQYF
v_gene: TRBV5-1; abundance: NA; j_gene: TRBJ2-5; d_gene: TRBD2; CDR3nt: TGCGCCAGCAGCCGAAGGACTAGCGGGAGGGCGGTAGAAGAGACCCAGTACTTC; CDR3aa: CASSRRTSGRAVEETQYF
v_gene: TRBV6-6; abundance: once; j_gene: TRBJ2-5; d_gene: NA; CDR3nt: TGTGCCAGCAGATCCACCGTTTGGGGGTTGGAGGAGACCCAGTACTTC; CDR3aa: CASRSTVWGLEETQYF
v_gene: TRBV7-9; abundance: NA; j_gene: TRBJ2-7; d_gene: TRBD1; CDR3nt: TGTGCCAGCAGCTTCACAGGGGGCCCCTACGAGCAGTACTTC; CDR3aa: CASSFTGGPYEQYF
v_gene: TRBV15; abundance: NA; j_gene: TRBJ2-7; d_gene: NA; CDR3nt: TGTGCCACCAGCTCCTTCTACGAGCAGTACTTC; CDR3aa: CATSSFYEQYF
v_gene: TRBV7-9; abundance: NA; j_gene: TRBJ1-2; d_gene: NA; CDR3nt: TGTGCCAGCAGCCCGGAGAACTATGGCTACACCTTC; CDR3aa: CASSPENYGYTF
v_gene: TRBV12-5; abundance: NA; j_gene: TRBJ1-2; d_gene: NA; CDR3nt: TGTGCTAGTGGTTTTGAGGGGGGAGGTTTGTATGGCTACACCTTC; CDR3aa: CASGFEGGGLYGYTF
v_gene: TRBV10-2; abundance: NA; j_gene: TRBJ1-2; d_gene: TRBD1; CDR3nt: TGCGCCAGCAGCGACGGACAGGGTTATGGCTACACCTTC; CDR3aa: CASSDGQGYGYTF
v_gene: TRBV28; abundance: NA; j_gene: TRBJ2-7; d_gene: NA; CDR3nt: TGTGCCAGCAGCACCCCTGGGGGGAACGAGCAGTACTTC; CDR3aa: CASSTPGGNEQYF
v_gene: TRBV6-1; abundance: NA; j_gene: TRBJ2-7; d_gene: NA; CDR3nt: TGTGCCAGCAGTGAGATCCCTGGGTCCTCCTACGAGCAGTACTTC; CDR3aa: CASSEIPGSSYEQYF
v_gene: TRBV19; abundance: NA; j_gene: TRBJ1-2; d_gene: TRBD1; CDR3nt: TGTGCCAGTAGATTAGGGACAGCAAACTTTAACTATGGCTACACCTTC; CDR3aa: CASRLGTANFNYGYTF
v_gene: TRBV6-5; abundance: NA; j_gene: TRBJ2-7; d_gene: TRBD1; CDR3nt: TGTGCCAGCAGACCGGGACAGGCCTTTCTCGAGCAGTACTTC; CDR3aa: CASRPGQAFLEQYF
v_gene: TRBV18; abundance: NA; j_gene: TRBJ2-3; d_gene: NA; CDR3nt: TGTGCCAGCTCATTAACGGGAGTGCAAGATACGCAGTATTTT; CDR3aa: CASSLTGVQDTQYF
v_gene: TRBV4-3; abundance: NA; j_gene: TRBJ2-3; d_gene: TRBD1; CDR3nt: TGCGCCAGCAGCCTCAGTTTGGGGACAGGGGACACGCAGTATTTT; CDR3aa: CASSLSLGTGDTQYF
v_gene: TRBV27; abundance: once; j_gene: TRBJ2-5; d_gene: NA; CDR3nt: TGTGCCAGCAGTTCGTCCGGGACCCTCGTAGGGACCCAGTACTTC; CDR3aa: CASSSSGTLVGTQYF
v_gene: TRBV5-6; abundance: NA; j_gene: TRBJ2-3; d_gene: TRBD2; CDR3nt: TGTGCCAGCAGCTTGTGGACTAGCGGCACAGATACGCAGTATTTT; CDR3aa: CASSLWTSGTDTQYF
v_gene: TRBV29-1; abundance: NA; j_gene: TRBJ2-7; d_gene: NA; CDR3nt: TGCAGCGTCGCCTACGACAGTTTAACCTACGAGCAGTACTTC; CDR3aa: CSVAYDSLTYEQYF
v_gene: TRBV2; abundance: NA; j_gene: TRBJ1-2; d_gene: NA; CDR3nt: TGTGCCAGCAGTGAAGAGGGTAGGGGCTATGGCTACACCTTC; CDR3aa: CASSEEGRGYGYTF
v_gene: TRBV7-3; abundance: NA; j_gene: TRBJ1-1; d_gene: NA; CDR3nt: TGTGCCAGCAGCTTATTAGTAAACACTGAAGCTTTCTTT; CDR3aa: CASSLLVNTEAFF
v_gene: TRBV5-1; abundance: NA; j_gene: TRBJ1-1; d_gene: NA; CDR3nt: TGCGCCAGCAGCACATTTCGGGGTCCGAACACTGAAGCTTTCTTT; CDR3aa: CASSTFRGPNTEAFF
v_gene: TRBV5-1; abundance: NA; j_gene: TRBJ1-3; d_gene: NA; CDR3nt: TGCGCCAGCAGCTTGTTGGGTTTCTCTGGAAACACCATATATTTT; CDR3aa: CASSLLGFSGNTIYF
v_gene: TRBV9; abundance: NA; j_gene: TRBJ1-2; d_gene: NA; CDR3nt: TGTGCCAGCAGCGTCGGGGCAGGGGTGGCCTATGGCTACACCTTC; CDR3aa: CASSVGAGVAYGYTF
v_gene: TRBV11-2; abundance: NA; j_gene: TRBJ2-5; d_gene: NA; CDR3nt: TGTGCCAGCACTTCCACTGGTTGGCAGGGGGAGACCCAGTACTTC; CDR3aa: CASTSTGWQGETQYF
v_gene: TRBV7-2; abundance: NA; j_gene: TRBJ1-4; d_gene: NA; CDR3nt: TGTGCCAGCAGCTTTACTGCAACTAATGAAAAACTGTTTTTT; CDR3aa: CASSFTATNEKLFF
v_gene: TRBV30; abundance: once; j_gene: TRBJ1-5; d_gene: NA; CDR3nt: TGTGCCTGGAGTCGACTCGACGGGGATAGCAATCAGCCCCAGCATTTT; CDR3aa: CAWSRLDGDSNQPQHF
v_gene: TRBV19; abundance: NA; j_gene: TRBJ2-7; d_gene: NA; CDR3nt: TGTGCCAGTAGTACGCAGGGGGGAAGCTCCTACGAGCAGTACTTC; CDR3aa: CASSTQGGSSYEQYF
v_gene: TRBV30; abundance: NA; j_gene: TRBJ2-7; d_gene: NA; CDR3nt: TGTGCCTGCTCAGGGGTAGGTGGCTACGAGCAGTACTTC; CDR3aa: CACSGVGGYEQYF
v_gene: TRBV5-8; abundance: NA; j_gene: TRBJ2-7; d_gene: NA; CDR3nt: TGTGCCAGCAGCTTAGTCAATCAGGGGTCCCACGAGCAGTACTTC; CDR3aa: CASSLVNQGSHEQYF
v_gene: TRBV9; abundance: NA; j_gene: TRBJ2-2; d_gene: NA; CDR3nt: TGTGCCAGCAGCGTAGCCTCGGGGGCCGGGGAGCTGTTTTTT; CDR3aa: CASSVASGAGELFF
v_gene: TRBV21-1; abundance: NA; j_gene: TRBJ2-7; d_gene: NA; CDR3nt: TGTGCCCCAAGGCGGGACAGGGGGATTTACGAGCAGTACTTC; CDR3aa: CAPRRDRGIYEQYF
v_gene: TRBV28; abundance: NA; j_gene: TRBJ2-1; d_gene: NA; CDR3nt: TGTGCCAGCAGTTTGGGTCGGGGTGAGCAGTTCTTC; CDR3aa: CASSLGRGEQFF
v_gene: TRBV7-2; abundance: NA; j_gene: TRBJ2-3; d_gene: NA; CDR3nt: TGTGCCAGCAGCTCGGACCCCATCACAGATACGCAGTATTTT; CDR3aa: CASSSDPITDTQYF
v_gene: TRBV27; abundance: once; j_gene: TRBJ2-1; d_gene: NA; CDR3nt: TGTGCCAGCAGTTTAAAAGGGGATGAGCAGTTCTTC; CDR3aa: CASSLKGDEQFF
v_gene: TRBV28; abundance: NA; j_gene: TRBJ1-2; d_gene: TRBD1; CDR3nt: TGTGCCAGCAGTTTCCCGGGACAGCTTAACTATGGCTACACCTTC; CDR3aa: CASSFPGQLNYGYTF
v_gene: TRBV11-2; abundance: NA; j_gene: TRBJ1-2; d_gene: NA; CDR3nt: TGTGCCAGCAGTCCTACAGGGTTGGGCTATGGCTACACCTTC; CDR3aa: CASSPTGLGYGYTF
v_gene: TRBV29-1; abundance: NA; j_gene: TRBJ2-3; d_gene: TRBD2; CDR3nt: TGCAGCGTTTGTTCAGCAGGCGGGAGAGCCTCTAGCACAGATACGCAGTATTTT; CDR3aa: CSVCSAGGRASSTDTQYF
v_gene: TRBV7-9; abundance: once; j_gene: TRBJ2-2; d_gene: NA; CDR3nt: TGTGCCAGCAGCACGGAGCTCCGCGACTACACAACCGGGGAGCTGTTTTTT; CDR3aa: CASSTELRDYTTGELFF
v_gene: TRBV15; abundance: NA; j_gene: TRBJ2-2; d_gene: NA; CDR3nt: TGTGCCACCAGCAGAGGAGGGGCACTCAACACCGGGGAGCTGTTTTTT; CDR3aa: CATSRGGALNTGELFF
v_gene: TRBV5-1; abundance: once; j_gene: TRBJ2-3; d_gene: TRBD2; CDR3nt: TGCGCCAGCAGCCCCCGGGGGGAGGGCACAGATACGCAGTATTTT; CDR3aa: CASSPRGEGTDTQYF
v_gene: TRBV27; abundance: NA; j_gene: TRBJ2-7; d_gene: NA; CDR3nt: TGTGCCAGCAGTTTAAGGGTATCTTCTTCTTACGAGCAGTACTTC; CDR3aa: CASSLRVSSSYEQYF
v_gene: TRBV5-6; abundance: NA; j_gene: TRBJ2-7; d_gene: NA; CDR3nt: TGTGCCAGCGCACCCGCGGGGGCTAGAACCTACGAGCAGTACTTC; CDR3aa: CASAPAGARTYEQYF
v_gene: TRBV5-1; abundance: NA; j_gene: TRBJ2-5; d_gene: NA; CDR3nt: TGCGCCAGCAGTGGGCTTTCCCAAGAGACCCAGTACTTC; CDR3aa: CASSGLSQETQYF
v_gene: TRBV7-2; abundance: NA; j_gene: TRBJ2-7; d_gene: TRBD2; CDR3nt: TGTGCCAGCAGCTGGGGGACTAGCGGCTCCTACGAGCAGTACTTC; CDR3aa: CASSWGTSGSYEQYF
v_gene: TRBV11-2; abundance: NA; j_gene: TRBJ2-7; d_gene: TRBD2; CDR3nt: TGTGCCAGCAGCTTAGTTGCTAGCGGGAGGAGCTCCTACGAGCAGTACTTC; CDR3aa: CASSLVASGRSSYEQYF
v_gene: TRBV7-2; abundance: NA; j_gene: TRBJ2-3; d_gene: NA; CDR3nt: TGTGCCAGCAGCTTAGCGCGGGTAGATACGCAGTATTTT; CDR3aa: CASSLARVDTQYF
v_gene: TRBV5-4; abundance: once; j_gene: TRBJ2-1; d_gene: TRBD2; CDR3nt: TGTGCCAGCAGCCCAGCGGGACTTGCCTACAATGAGCAGTTCTTC; CDR3aa: CASSPAGLAYNEQFF
v_gene: TRBV7-9; abundance: NA; j_gene: TRBJ2-2; d_gene: TRBD2; CDR3nt: TGTGCCAGCAGCTTGGGACTAGCGGGGGATACCGGGGAGCTGTTTTTT; CDR3aa: CASSLGLAGDTGELFF
v_gene: TRBV30; abundance: NA; j_gene: TRBJ2-3; d_gene: NA; CDR3nt: TGTGCCTGGAGTGGCGCAGATACGCAGTATTTT; CDR3aa: CAWSGADTQYF
v_gene: TRBV28; abundance: NA; j_gene: TRBJ2-4; d_gene: TRBD1; CDR3nt: TGTGCCAGCAGTCTAGGGGGCGCGGTAGCCAAAAACATTCAGTACTTC; CDR3aa: CASSLGGAVAKNIQYF
v_gene: TRBV20-1; abundance: few; j_gene: TRBJ1-1; d_gene: NA; CDR3nt: TGCAGTGTAAGTACGTACACTGAAGCTTTCTTT; CDR3aa: CSVSTYTEAFF
v_gene: TRBV28; abundance: NA; j_gene: TRBJ1-2; d_gene: NA; CDR3nt: TGTGCCAGCTCCTCGGGGGCAGGCTATGGCTACACCTTC; CDR3aa: CASSSGAGYGYTF
v_gene: TRBV5-1; abundance: NA; j_gene: TRBJ2-1; d_gene: NA; CDR3nt: TGCGCCAGCAGCTTGGTGGTCCTAAGGAGCTCCTACAATGAGCAGTTCTTC; CDR3aa: CASSLVVLRSSYNEQFF
v_gene: TRBV4-2; abundance: NA; j_gene: TRBJ2-3; d_gene: NA; CDR3nt: TGTGCCAGCAGCCAAGTTCCATGGGCAGATACGCAGTATTTT; CDR3aa: CASSQVPWADTQYF